The sequence of this T cell receptor beta chain was determined in a study of blood T cells in healthy people across ages. This CDR3 spans 15 amino acids. The junction had 8 bases not matched to a gene; V was cut back by 5 bases and J by 1 base. Germline V CDR1 and CDR2: SEHNR, FQNEAQ (reference sequence). A sample-barcoded 5' primer and a J-beta primer mix were used in a second PCR of roughly 6 to 11 cycles. Samples each returned at least 3 million CDR3-containing paired-end reads. MiXCR, run by TCRdb on the 5' RACE reads, gives a single entry per CDR3 protein. Here the sample spans approximately 700,000 distinct CDR3 sequences, 32% being singletons. This clonotype appeared a single time.

The sample was blood. The sequence was obtained from a woman of 80 years or more in good health. J is TRBJ2-7 and V is TRBV7-9; TRBD1 aligns across 7 bases. Here the CDR3 reads CASSLRDSPSYEQYF. The CDR3 DNA reads TGTGCCAGCAGCCTCCGGGACAGCCCTTCCTACGAGCAGTACTTC.